This T cell receptor beta chain stems from a study of cytomegalovirus exposure and HLA in healthy donors. Vbeta (60) and Jbeta (13) primers were used in the PCR. The repertoire was sequenced with immunoSEQ multiplex PCR; TCRdb's copy has only in-frame clones and lacks some. Among around 160,000 clones listed, roughly 80% were seen once. Trimming pared 1 base from V and 3 bases from J, leaving 4 bases between. There are 12 residues in the CDR3. Per the germline V gene, CDR1 is PRHDT and CDR2 is FYEKMQ (reference sequence). Comments on this clone: The antigen remains undetermined.

Findings and limits, study-wide: The productive fraction for most TCR beta V segments was about 90% or about 30% in an earlier analysis.

This receptor was obtained from a man in his late teens or twenties in good health and CMV-seropositive. Material for sequencing was PBMCs. The chain uses TRBV13 and TRBJ2-7; no clear D. The CDR3 reads CASSLADYEQYF. CDR3 DNA: TGTGCCAGCAGCTTAGCAGACTACGAGCAGTACTTC. The full variable domain, in which reference TRBV13 and TRBJ2-7 provide the parts outside the CDR3, is AAGVIQSPRHLIKEKRETATLKCYPIPRHDTVYWYQQGPGQDPQFLISFYEKMQSDKGSIPDRFSAQQFSDYHSELNMSSLELGDSALYFCASSLADYEQYFGPGTRLTVT.